The clone carrying this T cell receptor beta chain turned up a few times. The antigen remains undetermined. Sample-barcoded 5' priming and a J-beta primer mix drove a second PCR of roughly 6 to 12 cycles. TCRdb processed the 5' RACE reads anew with MiXCR; each CDR3 protein has one entry. The top ten hold under 30% of the sample, which has 580,000 or so distinct CDR3 sequences, around half seen once. Looked up from germline, CDR1 is DFQATT and CDR2 is SNEGSKA (reference sequence). The CDR3 has 15 amino acids. V lost 6 bases and J 0 bases, leaving 16 bases between the germline ends. This specimen belongs to a study of blood T cells in healthy people across ages. The study's findings and limits: The fall in TCR beta diversity per million T cells was roughly linear with age. The study lacked donor CMV status, which possibly confounded expanded clonotype changes. Bulk PBMC profiling left naive and antigen-experienced comparisons inconclusive. More naive CD4+ cells and higher diversity were found in long-lived than in aged donors.

The V and J genes are TRBV20-1 and TRBJ2-3; D is unclear. The sequenced sample consisted of blood. The TCR originated in a man at least 80 years old in good health. The CDR3 coding sequence is TGCAGTGCCCTTCACGCGACCTCTAGCACAGATACGCAGTATTTT. As protein: CSALHATSSTDTQYF.